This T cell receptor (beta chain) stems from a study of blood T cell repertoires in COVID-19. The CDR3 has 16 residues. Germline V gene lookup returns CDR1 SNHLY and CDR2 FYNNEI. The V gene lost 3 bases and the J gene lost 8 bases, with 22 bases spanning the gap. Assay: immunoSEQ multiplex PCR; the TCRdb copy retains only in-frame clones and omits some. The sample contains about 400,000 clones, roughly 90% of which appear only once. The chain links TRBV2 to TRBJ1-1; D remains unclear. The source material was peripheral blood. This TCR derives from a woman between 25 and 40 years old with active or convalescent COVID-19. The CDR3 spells CASSDLPKTEKPEAFF. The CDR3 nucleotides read TGTGCCAGCAGTGATCTCCCCAAAACAGAGAAACCCGAAGCTTTCTTT.